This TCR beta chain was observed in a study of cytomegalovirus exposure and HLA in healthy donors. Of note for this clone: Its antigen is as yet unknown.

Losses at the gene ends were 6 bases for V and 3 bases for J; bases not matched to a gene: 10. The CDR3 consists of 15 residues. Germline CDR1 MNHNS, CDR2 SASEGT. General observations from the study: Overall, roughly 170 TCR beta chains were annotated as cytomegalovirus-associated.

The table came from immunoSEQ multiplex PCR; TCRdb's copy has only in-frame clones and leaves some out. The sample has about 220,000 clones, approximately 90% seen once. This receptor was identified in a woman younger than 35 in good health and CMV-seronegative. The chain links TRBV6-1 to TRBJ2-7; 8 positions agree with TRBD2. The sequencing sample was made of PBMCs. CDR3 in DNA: TGTGCCAGCAGCCGGGAGGGGTTGGGAAGCTACGAGCAGTACTTC. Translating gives CASSREGLGSYEQYF.